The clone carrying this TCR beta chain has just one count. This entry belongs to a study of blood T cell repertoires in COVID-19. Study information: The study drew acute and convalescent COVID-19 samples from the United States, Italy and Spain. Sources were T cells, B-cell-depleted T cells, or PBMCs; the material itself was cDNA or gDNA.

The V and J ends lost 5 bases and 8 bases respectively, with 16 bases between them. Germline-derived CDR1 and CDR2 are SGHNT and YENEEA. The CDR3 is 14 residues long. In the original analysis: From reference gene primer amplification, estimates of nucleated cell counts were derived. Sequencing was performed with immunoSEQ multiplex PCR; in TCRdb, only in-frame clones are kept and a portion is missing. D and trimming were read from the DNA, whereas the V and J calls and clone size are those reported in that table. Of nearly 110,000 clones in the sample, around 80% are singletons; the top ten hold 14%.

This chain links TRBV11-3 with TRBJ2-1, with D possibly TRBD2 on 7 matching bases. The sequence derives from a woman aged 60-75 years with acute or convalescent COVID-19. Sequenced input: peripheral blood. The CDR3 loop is CASSGGGSQDEQFF. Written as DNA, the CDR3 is TGTGCCAGCAGCGGGGGCGGGAGTCAGGATGAGCAGTTCTTC.